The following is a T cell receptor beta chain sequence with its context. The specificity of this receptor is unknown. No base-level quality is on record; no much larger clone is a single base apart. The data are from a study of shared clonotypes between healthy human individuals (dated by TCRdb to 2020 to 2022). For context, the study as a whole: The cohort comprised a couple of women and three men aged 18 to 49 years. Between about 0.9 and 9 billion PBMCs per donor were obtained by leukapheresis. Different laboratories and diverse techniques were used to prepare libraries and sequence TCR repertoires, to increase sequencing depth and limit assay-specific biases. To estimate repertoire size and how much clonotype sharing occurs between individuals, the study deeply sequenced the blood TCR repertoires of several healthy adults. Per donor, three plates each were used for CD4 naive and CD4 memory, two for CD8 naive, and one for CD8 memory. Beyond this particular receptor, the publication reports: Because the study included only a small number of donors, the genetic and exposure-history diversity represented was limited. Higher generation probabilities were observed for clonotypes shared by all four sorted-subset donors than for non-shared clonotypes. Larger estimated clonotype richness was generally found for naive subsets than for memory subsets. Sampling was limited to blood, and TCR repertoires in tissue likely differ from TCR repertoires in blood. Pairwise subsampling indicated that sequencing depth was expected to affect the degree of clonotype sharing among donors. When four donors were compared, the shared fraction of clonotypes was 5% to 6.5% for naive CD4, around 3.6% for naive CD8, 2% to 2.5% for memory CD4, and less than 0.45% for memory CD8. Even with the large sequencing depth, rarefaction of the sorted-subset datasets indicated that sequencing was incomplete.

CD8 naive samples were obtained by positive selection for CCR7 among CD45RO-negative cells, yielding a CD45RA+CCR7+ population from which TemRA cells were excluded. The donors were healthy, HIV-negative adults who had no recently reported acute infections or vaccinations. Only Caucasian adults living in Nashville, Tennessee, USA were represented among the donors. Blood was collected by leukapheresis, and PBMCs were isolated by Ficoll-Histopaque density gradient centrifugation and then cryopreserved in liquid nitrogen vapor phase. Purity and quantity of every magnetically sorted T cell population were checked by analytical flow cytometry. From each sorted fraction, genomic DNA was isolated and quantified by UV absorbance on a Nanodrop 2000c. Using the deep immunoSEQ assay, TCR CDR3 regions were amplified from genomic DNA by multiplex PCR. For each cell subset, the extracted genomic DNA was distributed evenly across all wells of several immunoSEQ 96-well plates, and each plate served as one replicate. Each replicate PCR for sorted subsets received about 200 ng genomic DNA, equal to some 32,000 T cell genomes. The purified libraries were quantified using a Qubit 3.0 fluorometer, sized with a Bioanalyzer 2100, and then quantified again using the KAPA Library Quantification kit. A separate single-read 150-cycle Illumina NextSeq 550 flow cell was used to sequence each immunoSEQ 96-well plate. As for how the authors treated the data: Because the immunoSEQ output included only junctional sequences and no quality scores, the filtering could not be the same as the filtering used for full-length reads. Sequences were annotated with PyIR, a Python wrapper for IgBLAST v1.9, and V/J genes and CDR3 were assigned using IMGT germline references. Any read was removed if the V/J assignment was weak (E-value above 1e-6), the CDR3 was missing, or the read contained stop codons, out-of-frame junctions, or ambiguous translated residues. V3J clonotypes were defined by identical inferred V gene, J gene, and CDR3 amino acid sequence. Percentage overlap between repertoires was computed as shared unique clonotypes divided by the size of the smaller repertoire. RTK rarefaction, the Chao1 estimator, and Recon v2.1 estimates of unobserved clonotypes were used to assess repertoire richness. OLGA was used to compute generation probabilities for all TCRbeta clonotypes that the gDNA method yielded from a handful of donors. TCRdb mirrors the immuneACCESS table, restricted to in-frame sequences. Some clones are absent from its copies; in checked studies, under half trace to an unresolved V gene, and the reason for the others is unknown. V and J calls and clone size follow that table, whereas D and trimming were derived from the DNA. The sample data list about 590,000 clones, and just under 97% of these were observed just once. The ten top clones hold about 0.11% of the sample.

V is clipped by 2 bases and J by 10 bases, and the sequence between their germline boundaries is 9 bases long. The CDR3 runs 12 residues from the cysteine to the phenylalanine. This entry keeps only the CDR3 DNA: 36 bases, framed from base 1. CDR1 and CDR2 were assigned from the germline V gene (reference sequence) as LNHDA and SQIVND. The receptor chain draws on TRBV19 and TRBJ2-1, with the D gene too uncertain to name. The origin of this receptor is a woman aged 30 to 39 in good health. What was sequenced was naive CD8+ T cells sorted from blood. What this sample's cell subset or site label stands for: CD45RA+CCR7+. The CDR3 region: CASSITLGEQFF. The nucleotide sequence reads TGTGCCAGTAGTATAACTCTTGGCGAGCAGTTCTTC. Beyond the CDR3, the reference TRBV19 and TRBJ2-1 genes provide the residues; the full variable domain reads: DGGITQSPKYLFRKEGQNVTLSCEQNLNHDAMYWYRQDPGQGLRLIYYSQIVNDFQKGDIAEGYSVSREKKESFPLTVTSAQKNPTAFYLCASSITLGEQFFGPGTRLTVL.